These 6 T cell receptor beta chains originate from one sample sequenced in a study of Tregs in tolerant kidney transplant recipients. Some clones are missing from TCRdb's copy, which holds only in-frame ones; the method was immunoSEQ multiplex PCR. The table has 60,000 or so clones, more than 70% seen once. The sequenced sample was CD4+ T cells from blood. These receptors were obtained from a human donor in good health.

This clone was observed a handful of times. The chain uses TRBV6-4 and TRBJ1-2; D not resolved. Germline CDR1 is MRHNA and CDR2 is SNTAGT. The V and J ends lost 0 bases and 8 bases respectively, with 7 bases between them. CDR3 length: 12 amino acids. The CDR3 DNA reads TGTGCCAGCAGTGACTCGGCAGGCGGCTACACCTTC. Protein: CASSDSAGGYTF.

The V call is TRBV14, the J call TRBJ2-7, with TRBD2 identical over 8 bases. CDR1 SGHDN and CDR2 FVKESK come from the germline V gene. Losses at the gene ends were 0 bases for V and 4 bases for J; bases not matched to a gene: 11. The CDR3 extends over 17 amino acids. The CDR3 coding sequence is TGTGCCAGCAGCCAAGAGTTGGCGGGGGGCCGAATTTACGAGCAGTACTTC. It is translated as CASSQELAGGRIYEQYF.

The CDR3, as DNA: TGTGCCAGCTTCACAACGGGACAGGGAGGTGGCTACACCTTC. Its protein product is CASFTTGQGGGYTF. J is TRBJ1-2 and V is TRBV18; 9 positions match TRBD1. The V gene end was trimmed by 7 bases and the J gene end by 7 bases; junction bases not matched to a gene: 10. The length of the CDR3 is 14 residues. Germline V lookup: CDR1 KGHSH, CDR2 LQKENI.

V usage is TRBV6-5 and J usage is TRBJ2-3; no reliable D call. Germline CDR1 MNHEY, CDR2 SVGAGI. With 6 bases removed from V and 0 bases from J, the gap between germline ends came to 13 bases. The length of the CDR3 is 15 residues. CDR3: CASRGLAPSTDTQYF. In DNA form, the CDR3 reads TGTGCCAGCAGGGGGTTGGCGCCTAGCACAGATACGCAGTATTTT.

This clone was observed many times. The CDR3 loop reads CASNRDQSYNEQFF. CDR3 sequence (DNA): TGTGCCAGCAACCGGGACCAGTCCTACAATGAGCAGTTCTTC. The rearrangement joins TRBV5-4 to TRBJ2-1; the D call may be TRBD1 or TRBD2 (5 bases each). This CDR3 region has 14 residues. The V and J ends lost 6 bases and 1 base respectively, with 11 bases between them. CDR1 and CDR2 (germline): SGHNT, YYREEE (reference sequence).

The V and J genes are TRBV25-1 and TRBJ1-1; D ambiguous. Germline values: CDR1 MGHDK, CDR2 SYGVNS. V lost 6 bases, J lost 4 bases, and 24 bases lay in between. The CDR3 has 17 residues. Here the CDR3 reads CASSPPAVGGLGTEAFF. The CDR3 DNA follows: TGTGCCAGCAGCCCCCCCGCTGTGGGTGGCCTGGGCACTGAAGCTTTCTTT.